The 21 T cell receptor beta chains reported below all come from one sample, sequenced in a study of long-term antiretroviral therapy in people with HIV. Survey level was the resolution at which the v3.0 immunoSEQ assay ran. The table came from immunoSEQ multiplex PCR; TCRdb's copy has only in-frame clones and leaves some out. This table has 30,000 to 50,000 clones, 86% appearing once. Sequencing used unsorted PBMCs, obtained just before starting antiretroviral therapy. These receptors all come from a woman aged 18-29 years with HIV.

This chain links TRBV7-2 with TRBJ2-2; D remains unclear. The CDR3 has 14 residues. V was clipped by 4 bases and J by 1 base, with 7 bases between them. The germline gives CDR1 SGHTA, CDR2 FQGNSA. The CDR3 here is CASSWGLNTGELFF. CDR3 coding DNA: TGTGCCAGCAGCTGGGGATTGAACACCGGGGAGCTGTTTTTT.

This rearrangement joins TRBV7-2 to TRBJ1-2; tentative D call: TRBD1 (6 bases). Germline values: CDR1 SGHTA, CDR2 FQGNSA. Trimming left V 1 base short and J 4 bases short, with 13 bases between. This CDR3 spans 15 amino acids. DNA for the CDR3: TGTGCCAGCAGCTTAGAGGGGACATACGCCTATGGCTACACCTTC. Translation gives CASSLEGTYAYGYTF. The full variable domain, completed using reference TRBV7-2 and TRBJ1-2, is GAGVSQSPSNKVTEKGKDVELRCDPISGHTALYWYRQSLGQGLEFLIYFQGNSAPDKSGLPSDRFSAERTGGSVSTLTIQRTQQEDSAVYLCASSLEGTYAYGYTFGSGTRLTVV.

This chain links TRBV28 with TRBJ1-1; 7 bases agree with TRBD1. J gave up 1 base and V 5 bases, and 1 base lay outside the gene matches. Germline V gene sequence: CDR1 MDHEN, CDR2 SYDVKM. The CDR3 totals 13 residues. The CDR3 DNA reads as TGTGCCAGCAGTGGGACAGCGAACACTGAAGCTTTCTTT. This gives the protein CASSGTANTEAFF.

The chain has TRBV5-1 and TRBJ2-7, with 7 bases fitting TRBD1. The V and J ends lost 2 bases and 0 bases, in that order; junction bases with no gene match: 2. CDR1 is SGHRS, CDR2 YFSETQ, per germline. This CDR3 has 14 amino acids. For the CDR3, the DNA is TGCGCCAGCAGCTTCAGGGGGACCTCCTACGAGCAGTACTTC. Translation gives CASSFRGTSYEQYF.

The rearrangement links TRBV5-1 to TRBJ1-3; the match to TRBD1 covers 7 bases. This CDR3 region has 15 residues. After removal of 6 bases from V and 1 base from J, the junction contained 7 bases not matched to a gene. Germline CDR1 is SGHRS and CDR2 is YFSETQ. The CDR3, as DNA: TGCGCCAGCACCGTGACAGGGATGTCTGGAAACACCATATATTTT. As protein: CASTVTGMSGNTIYF.

As DNA, the CDR3 is TGTGCCAGCAGCGCCCGGGGACAGGGGGCTCACGAAAAACTGTTTTTT. It specifies CASSARGQGAHEKLFF. V usage is TRBV7-9 and J usage is TRBJ1-4; 12 positions agree with TRBD1. Per germline, CDR1 SEHNR and CDR2 FQNEAQ (reference sequence). This CDR3 has 16 residues. The V and J ends lost 5 bases and 8 bases, in that order; junction bases with no gene match: 9.

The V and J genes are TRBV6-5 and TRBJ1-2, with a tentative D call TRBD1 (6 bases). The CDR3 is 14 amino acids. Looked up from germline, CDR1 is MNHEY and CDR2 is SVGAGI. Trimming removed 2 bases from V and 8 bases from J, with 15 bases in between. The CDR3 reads CASSYNRQVEGYTF. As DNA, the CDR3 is TGTGCCAGCAGTTACAACCGACAGGTTGAGGGCTACACCTTC.

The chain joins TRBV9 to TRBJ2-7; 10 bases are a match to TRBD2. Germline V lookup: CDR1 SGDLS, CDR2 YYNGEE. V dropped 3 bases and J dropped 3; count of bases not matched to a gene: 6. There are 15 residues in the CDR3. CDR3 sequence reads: CASSGSSGRIYEQYF. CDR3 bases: TGTGCCAGCAGCGGTAGTAGCGGGAGGATCTACGAGCAGTACTTC.

In DNA, the CDR3 is TGTGCCAGTAGTATAGGGGTGCTAGCGGGATACTCCTCCTACAATGAGCAGTTCTTC. This sequence encodes CASSIGVLAGYSSYNEQFF. This sequence joins TRBV19 and TRBJ2-1; 9 positions match TRBD2. CDR3 length equals 19 residues. CDR1 is LNHDA and CDR2 is SQIVND in the germline V gene (reference sequence). Trimming cost V 1 base and J 0 bases; bases outside gene matches: 10. Full variable domain (outside the CDR3, taken from reference TRBV19 and TRBJ2-1): DGGITQSPKYLFRKEGQNVTLSCEQNLNHDAMYWYRQDPGQGLRLIYYSQIVNDFQKGDIAEGYSVSREKKESFPLTVTSAQKNPTAFYLCASSIGVLAGYSSYNEQFFGPGTRLTVL.

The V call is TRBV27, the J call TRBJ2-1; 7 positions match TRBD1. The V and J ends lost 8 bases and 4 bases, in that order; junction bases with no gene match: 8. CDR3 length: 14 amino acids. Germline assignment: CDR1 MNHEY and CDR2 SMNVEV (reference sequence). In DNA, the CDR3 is TGTGCCAGCGCGATTATGGACAGGTACAATGAGCAGTTCTTC. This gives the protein CASAIMDRYNEQFF.

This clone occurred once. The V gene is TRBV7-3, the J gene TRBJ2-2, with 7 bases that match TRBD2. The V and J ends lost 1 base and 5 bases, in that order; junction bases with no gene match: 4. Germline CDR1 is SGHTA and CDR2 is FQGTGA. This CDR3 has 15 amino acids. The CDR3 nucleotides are TGTGCCAGCAGCTTAAGGCAGGGAGGGACCGGGGAGCTGTTTTTT. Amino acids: CASSLRQGGTGELFF.

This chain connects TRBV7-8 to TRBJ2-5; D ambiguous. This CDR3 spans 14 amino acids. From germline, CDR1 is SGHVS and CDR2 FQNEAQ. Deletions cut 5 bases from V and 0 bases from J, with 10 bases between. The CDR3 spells CASSPERYQETQYF. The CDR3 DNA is TGTGCCAGCAGCCCGGAACGGTACCAAGAGACCCAGTACTTC.

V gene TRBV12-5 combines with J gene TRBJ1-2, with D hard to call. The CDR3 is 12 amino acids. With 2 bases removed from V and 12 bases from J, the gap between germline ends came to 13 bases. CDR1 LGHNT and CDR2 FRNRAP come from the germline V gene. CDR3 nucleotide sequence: TGTGCTAGTGGTTTGCGCGGCGACCCCGACACCTTC. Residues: CASGLRGDPDTF. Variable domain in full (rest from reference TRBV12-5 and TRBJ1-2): DARVTQTPRHKVTEMGQEVTMRCQPILGHNTVFWYRQTMMQGLELLAYFRNRAPLDDSGMPKDRFSAEMPDATLATLKIQPSEPRDSAVYFCASGLRGDPDTFGSGTRLTVV.

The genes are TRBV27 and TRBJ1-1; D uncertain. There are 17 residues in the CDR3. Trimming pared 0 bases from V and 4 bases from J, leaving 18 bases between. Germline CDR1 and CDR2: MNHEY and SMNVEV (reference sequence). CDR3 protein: CASSLSPGFGVSTEAFF. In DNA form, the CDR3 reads TGTGCCAGCAGTTTATCGCCGGGATTTGGGGTCTCCACTGAAGCTTTCTTT.

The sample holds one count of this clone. CDR3 sequence (DNA): TGTGCCAGCAGGTCCACCGGGACAGGAATCTACAATGAGCAGTTCTTC. Its protein is CASRSTGTGIYNEQFF. The chain employs TRBV28 and TRBJ2-1, with 8 bases aligning to TRBD1. The germline V gene encodes CDR1 MDHEN and CDR2 SYDVKM. The CDR3 sequence is 16 residues long. J lost 3 bases, V lost 6 bases, and 10 bases had no gene match.

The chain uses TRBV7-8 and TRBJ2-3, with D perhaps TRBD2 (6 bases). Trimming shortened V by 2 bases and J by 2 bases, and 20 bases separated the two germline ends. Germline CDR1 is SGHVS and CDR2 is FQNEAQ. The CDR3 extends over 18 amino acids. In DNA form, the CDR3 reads TGTGCCAGCAGCTTATACCGGGTGGGGGGATTGAACACAGATACGCAGTATTTT. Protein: CASSLYRVGGLNTDTQYF.

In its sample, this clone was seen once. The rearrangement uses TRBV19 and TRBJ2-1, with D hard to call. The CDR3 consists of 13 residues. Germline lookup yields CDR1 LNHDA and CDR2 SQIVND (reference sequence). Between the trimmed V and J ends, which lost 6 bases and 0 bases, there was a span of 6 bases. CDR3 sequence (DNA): TGTGCCAGTAGCCTGAGCTCCTACAATGAGCAGTTCTTC. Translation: CASSLSSYNEQFF.

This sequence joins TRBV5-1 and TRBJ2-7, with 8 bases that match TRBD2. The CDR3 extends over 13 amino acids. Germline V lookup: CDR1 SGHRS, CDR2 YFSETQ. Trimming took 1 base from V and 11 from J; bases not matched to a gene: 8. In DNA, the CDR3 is TGCGCCAGCAGCTTGTCGGTTAGCGGGGATAAGTACTTC. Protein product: CASSLSVSGDKYF.

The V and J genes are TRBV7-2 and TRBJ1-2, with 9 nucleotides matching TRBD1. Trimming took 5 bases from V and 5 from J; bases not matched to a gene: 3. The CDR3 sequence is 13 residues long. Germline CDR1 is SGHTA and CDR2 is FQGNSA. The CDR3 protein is CASSPGTGYGYTF. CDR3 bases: TGTGCCAGCAGCCCCGGGACAGGGTATGGCTACACCTTC.

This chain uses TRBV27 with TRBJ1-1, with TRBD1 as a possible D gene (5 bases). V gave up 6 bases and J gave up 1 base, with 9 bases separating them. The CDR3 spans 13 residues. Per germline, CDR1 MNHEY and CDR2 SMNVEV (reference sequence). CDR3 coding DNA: TGTGCCAGCAGGATGACAGAGAACACTGAAGCTTTCTTT. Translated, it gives CASRMTENTEAFF.

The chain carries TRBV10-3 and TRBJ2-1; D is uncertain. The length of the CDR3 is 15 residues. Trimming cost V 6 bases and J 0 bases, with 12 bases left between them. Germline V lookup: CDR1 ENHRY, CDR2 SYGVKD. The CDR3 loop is CAIRLEDSSYNEQFF. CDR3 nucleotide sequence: TGTGCCATCAGATTAGAGGATAGCTCCTACAATGAGCAGTTCTTC.